This T cell receptor (beta chain) originates from a study of T cells in localized non-small cell lung cancer. General study points: In adjacent lung, a median around 57 of the top 100 tumor clones were found. Elevated blood T cell density was associated with longer overall survival.

Trimming removed 7 bases from V and 4 bases from J, with 11 bases in between. CDR3 size: 12 residues. The V gene's germline CDR1 is SGDLS and CDR2 YYNGEE. Note on this clone: Its antigen is undetermined.

Here immunoSEQ multiplex PCR was the method, and the copy in TCRdb shows in-frame clones only, minus some. The sample holds over 30,000 clones, roughly 90% seen once. The rearrangement links TRBV9 to TRBJ1-2; D is uncertain. The receptor comes from a man aged 35 to 69 with stage I lung adenocarcinoma. Sequencing was performed on peripheral blood, taken before any cancer treatment. This CDR3 reads CASSARAYGYTF. CDR3 DNA: TGTGCCAGCTCCGCGAGGGCCTATGGCTACACCTTC.